The entry below gives a single T cell receptor (beta chain) sequence along with its context. The antigen is undetermined. PCR was performed using 60 Vbeta and 13 Jbeta primers. Measured with immunoSEQ multiplex PCR; TCRdb has only the in-frame clones, and not every one. The sample has 200,000 or so clones; approximately 79% are singletons. The CDR3 contains 17 residues. Germline CDR1 and CDR2: LNHDA and SQIVND (reference sequence). V was clipped by 4 bases and J by 8 bases; unmatched bases: 12. This specimen comes from a study of cytomegalovirus exposure and HLA in healthy donors. Study conclusions and caveats: As a later analysis revealed, most CMV-associated TCR beta chains appeared HLA-restricted.

This TCR derives from a girl aged 2-10 years in good health and CMV-seronegative. Sequencing used PBMCs. This chain connects TRBV19 to TRBJ2-1; 12 bases agree with TRBD2. CDR3 nucleotide sequence: TGTGCCAGTAGTAGGACTAGCGGGACCCCTGTAGGCGATGAGCAGTTCTTC. It translates to CASSRTSGTPVGDEQFF.